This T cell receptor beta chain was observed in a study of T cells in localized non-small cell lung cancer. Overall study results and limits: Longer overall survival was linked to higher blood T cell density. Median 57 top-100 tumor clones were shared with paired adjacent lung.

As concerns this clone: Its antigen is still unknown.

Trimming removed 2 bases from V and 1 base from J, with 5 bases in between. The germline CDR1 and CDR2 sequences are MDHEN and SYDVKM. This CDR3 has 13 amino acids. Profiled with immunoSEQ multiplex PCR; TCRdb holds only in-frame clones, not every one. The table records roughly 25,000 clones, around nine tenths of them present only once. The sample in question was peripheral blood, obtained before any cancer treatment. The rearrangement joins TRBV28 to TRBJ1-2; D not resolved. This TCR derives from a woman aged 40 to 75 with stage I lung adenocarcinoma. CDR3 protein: CASSLDGNYGYTF. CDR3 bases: TGTGCCAGCAGTTTAGACGGTAACTATGGCTACACCTTC.